These 25 T cell receptor beta chains share one sample of origin, sequenced in a study of cytomegalovirus exposure and HLA in healthy donors. Vbeta (60) and Jbeta (13) primers were used in the PCR. TCRdb keeps only in-frame clones here, not all; method: immunoSEQ multiplex PCR. The table records approximately 150,000 clones, about 84% of them present only once. The specimen sequenced was PBMCs. The receptors were gathered from a woman under 30 in good health and CMV-seropositive.

The V gene is TRBV6-5, the J gene TRBJ2-7; tentatively, D is TRBD2 (6 bases). CDR3 length: 14 residues. Per the germline V gene, CDR1 is MNHEY and CDR2 is SVGAGI. Trimming removed 5 bases at V and 0 bases at J, with 11 bases between. CDR3 sequence: CASSEGGDSYEQYF. The CDR3 coding sequence is TGTGCCAGCAGTGAAGGAGGGGACTCCTACGAGCAGTACTTC.

Remarks on this clone: In the same sample, other DNA sequences code for this CDR3. This rearrangement joins TRBV9 to TRBJ1-1, with 8 positions matching TRBD1. The CDR3 extends over 14 amino acids. V shed 2 bases and J 1 base; nucleotides not matched to a gene: 1. The germline V gene encodes CDR1 SGDLS and CDR2 YYNGEE. The DNA of the CDR3 is TGTGCCAGCAGCGTCGGACAGGGGAACACTGAAGCTTTCTTT. Translating it yields CASSVGQGNTEAFF. Using reference TRBV9 and TRBJ1-1 for the parts outside the CDR3, the full variable domain is DSGVTQTPKHLITATGQRVTLRCSPRSGDLSVYWYQQSLDQGLQFLIQYYNGEERAKGNILERFSAQQFPDLHSELNLSSLELGDSALYFCASSVGQGNTEAFFGQGTRLTVV.

The rearrangement joins TRBV4-1 to TRBJ2-2, with TRBD2 identical over 12 bases. Germline CDR1 and CDR2: MGHRA and YSYEKL. Germline trimming cut 6 bases from V and 1 base from J; bases unmatched to any gene: 0. The CDR3 has 15 amino acids. For the CDR3, the DNA is TGCGCCAGCAGACTAGCGGGGGGGAACACCGGGGAGCTGTTTTTT. It encodes CASRLAGGNTGELFF.

V usage is TRBV11-3 and J usage is TRBJ1-1, with 8 bases lining up with TRBD1. The germline gives CDR1 SGHNT, CDR2 YENEEA. Germline trimming cut 5 bases from V and 5 bases from J; bases unmatched to any gene: 4. The CDR3 has 13 residues. For the CDR3, the DNA is TGTGCCAGCAGCCTCAGGGGGCGGACTGAAGCTTTCTTT. It translates to CASSLRGRTEAFF.

The genes are TRBV7-8 and TRBJ2-6; D is unclear. The ends were cut back, 1 base at V and 0 bases at J, with 10 bases in the middle. The CDR3 totals 17 residues. Germline V gives CDR1 SGHVS, CDR2 FQNEAQ. CDR3 protein: CASSLEWWASGANVLTF. The CDR3 DNA follows: TGTGCCAGCAGCTTAGAGTGGTGGGCCTCTGGGGCCAACGTCCTGACTTTC.

The chain carries TRBV18 and TRBJ2-2; tentative D call: TRBD2 (6 bases). The CDR3 is 16 residues long. Trimming removed 6 bases at V and 0 bases at J, with 14 bases between. The V gene's germline CDR1 is KGHSH and CDR2 LQKENI. In DNA, the CDR3 is TGTGCCAGCTCCCTTCTGGGGGGAACGAACACCGGGGAGCTGTTTTTT. This encodes CASSLLGGTNTGELFF.

This rearrangement joins TRBV6-5 to TRBJ2-7; 8 positions agree with TRBD2. The CDR3 runs 14 residues. Germline V lookup: CDR1 MNHEY, CDR2 SVGAGI. Losses at the gene ends were 5 bases for V and 2 bases for J; bases not matched to a gene: 5. The CDR3 region has the DNA TGTGCCAGCAGTCCCGGGGGGGGCCCCTACGAGCAGTACTTC. Amino acids: CASSPGGGPYEQYF.

The chain combines TRBV19 with TRBJ1-5, with 7 bases matching TRBD1. V lost 5 bases to trimming and J lost 0 bases; unmatched junction nucleotides: 7. Germline CDR1 reads LNHDA; CDR2 reads SQIVND (reference sequence). The CDR3 consists of 16 residues. The CDR3, as DNA: TGTGCCAGTAGTGCGAGCCGACAGGGTAGCAATCAGCCCCAGCATTTT. Amino acids: CASSASRQGSNQPQHF.

DNA for the CDR3: TGCGCCAGCAGTACAGGCGGAGAGACCCAGTACTTC. Translated: CASSTGGETQYF. The chain is built from TRBV5-1 and TRBJ2-5; weak D call: TRBD1 (5 bases). The V gene's germline CDR1 is SGHRS and CDR2 YFSETQ. V shed 5 bases and J shed 4 bases, with 9 bases lying between them. CDR3 length: 12 amino acids.

In this sample, this clone turned up once. The rearrangement links TRBV5-1 to TRBJ2-5, with 9 bases matching TRBD1. The last part of the DNA fits TRBJ2-7 better; the J call may be wrong. The CDR3 has 13 residues. CDR1 SGHRS and CDR2 YFSETQ come from the germline V gene. The DNA of the CDR3 is TGCGCCAGCAGCCGGACAGGGGTCTACGAGCAGTACTTC. Protein sequence: CASSRTGVYEQYF.

The chain has TRBV4-2 and TRBJ1-4, with D unclear. From germline, CDR1 is LGHNA and CDR2 YNFKEQ. This CDR3 has 17 residues. The V and J ends lost 0 bases and 0 bases respectively, with 11 bases between them. The CDR3 DNA reads TGTGCCAGCAGCCAAGATTGGGCAGCCACAACTAATGAAAAACTGTTTTTT. As protein: CASSQDWAATTNEKLFF.

A few counts support this clone. The chain's CDR3 is CASSLAGGTLRGNTIYF. CDR3 nucleotide sequence: TGTGCCAGCAGCTTAGCAGGGGGGACTCTACGTGGAAACACCATATATTTT. The chain carries TRBV11-2 and TRBJ1-3, with TRBD1 matching 7 bases. The CDR3 sequence is 17 residues long. The germline CDR1 and CDR2 sequences are SGHAT and FQNNGV. The V and J ends lost 1 base and 3 bases, in that order; junction bases with no gene match: 9.

This chain connects TRBV5-6 to TRBJ1-5; TRBD1 agrees at 8 bases. This CDR3 comprises 15 residues. After removal of 1 base from V and 5 bases from J, the junction contained 5 bases not matched to a gene. Germline lookup yields CDR1 SGHDT and CDR2 YYEEEE. This CDR3 is CASSLIGTGHQPQHF. In nucleotides, the CDR3 is TGTGCCAGCAGCTTGATTGGGACAGGACATCAGCCCCAGCATTTT. The full variable domain, its missing parts supplied by reference TRBV5-6 and TRBJ1-5, is DAGVTQSPTHLIKTRGQQVTLRCSPKSGHDTVSWYQQALGQGPQFIFQYYEEEERQRGNFPDRFSGHQFPNYSSELNVNALLLGDSALYLCASSLIGTGHQPQHFGDGTRLSIL.

The J gene is TRBJ2-7, the V gene TRBV5-1, with 11 bases fitting TRBD2. The germline V gene encodes CDR1 SGHRS and CDR2 YFSETQ. J was trimmed by 2 bases and V by 1 base; bases with no gene match: 2. The CDR3 covers 15 residues. CDR3 residues: CASSLLAGGPYEQYF. CDR3 sequence (DNA): TGCGCCAGCAGCTTGCTAGCGGGGGGCCCCTACGAGCAGTACTTC.

In its sample, this clone is medium-sized. Other DNA sequences in this specimen translate into the identical CDR3. The V gene is TRBV25-1, the J gene TRBJ1-2, with 12 positions matching TRBD1. The length of the CDR3 is 16 residues. Trimming at V came to 3 bases and at J to 7 bases, leaving 9 bases not matched to a gene. The V gene's germline CDR1 is MGHDK and CDR2 SYGVNS. The CDR3 nucleotides read TGTGCCAGCAGTGAGGTCCGGGACAGGGGGCTGGGTGGCTACACCTTC. Residues: CASSEVRDRGLGGYTF.

The rearrangement uses TRBV6-5 and TRBJ2-3; TRBD1 aligns across 7 bases. Germline-derived CDR1 and CDR2 are MNHEY and SVGAGI. The CDR3 is 15 amino acids. V lost 2 bases to trimming and J lost 3 bases; unmatched junction nucleotides: 5. The CDR3 is CASSYGQGETDTQYF. The CDR3 bases are TGTGCCAGCAGTTACGGCCAGGGGGAGACAGATACGCAGTATTTT.

The chain carries TRBV6-1 and TRBJ1-5; D is undetermined. This CDR3 has 13 amino acids. Trimming left V 6 bases short and J 2 bases short, with 8 bases between. Germline assignment: CDR1 MNHNS and CDR2 SASEGT. The CDR3 loop reads CASSGGGNQPQHF. In nucleotides, the CDR3 is TGTGCCAGCAGCGGCGGAGGCAATCAGCCCCAGCATTTT.

About this clone: Other nucleotide sequences in the sample specify the same CDR3. J is TRBJ1-2 and V is TRBV28; 7 bases align to TRBD1. Losses at the gene ends were 6 bases for V and 2 bases for J; bases not matched to a gene: 6. The germline CDR1 and CDR2 sequences are MDHEN and SYDVKM. The length of the CDR3 is 14 residues. The CDR3 DNA is TGTGCCAGCAGATCAGGGGGTACAAACTATGGCTACACCTTC. It is translated as CASRSGGTNYGYTF.

The rearrangement links TRBV6-5 to TRBJ1-1, with 9 bases that match TRBD1. Germline V gives CDR1 MNHEY, CDR2 SVGAGI. V gave up 6 bases and J gave up 0 bases; unmatched junction bases: 5. The CDR3 contains 15 residues. CDR3 in amino acids: CASRNRQGVNTEAFF. The CDR3 DNA is TGTGCCAGCAGAAACAGACAGGGGGTGAACACTGAAGCTTTCTTT.

V and J are TRBV19 and TRBJ2-1, with a possible D match to TRBD2 (5 bases). Germline V gives CDR1 LNHDA, CDR2 SQIVND (reference sequence). CDR3 size: 17 residues. Trimming left V 4 bases short and J 1 base short, with 17 bases between. Here the CDR3 reads CASSRRKAVSSYNEQFF. In DNA form, the CDR3 reads TGTGCCAGTAGTAGGAGGAAGGCAGTGTCGTCCTACAATGAGCAGTTCTTC.

The CDR3 protein is CASSYERGAGQYF. CDR3 nucleotides: TGTGCCAGCAGTTACGAGCGGGGGGCAGGGCAGTACTTC. The chain couples TRBV6-5 to TRBJ2-7; 9 bases fit TRBD2. Per germline, CDR1 MNHEY and CDR2 SVGAGI. This CDR3 comprises 13 residues. Trimming removed 2 bases from V and 9 bases from J; junction bases left unmatched: 5.

This sequence joins TRBV10-1 and TRBJ2-2; TRBD1 might be the D (6 bases). V lost 6 bases and J lost 7, with 12 bases in between. CDR1 is WNHNN and CDR2 is SYGVQD in the germline V gene (reference sequence). This CDR3 has 13 amino acids. The CDR3, as DNA: TGCGCCAGCAGACCAACAGGGCTCGGGGAGCTGTTTTTT. This sequence encodes CASRPTGLGELFF.

This clone was detected only once. The chain couples TRBV28 to TRBJ1-2; D gene uncertain. Per germline, CDR1 MDHEN and CDR2 SYDVKM. V was pared by 4 bases and J by 0 bases, with 9 bases between. This CDR3 contains 14 residues. CDR3 in amino acids: CASSYPAANYGYTF. The CDR3 DNA follows: TGTGCCAGCAGTTACCCCGCAGCTAACTATGGCTACACCTTC.

This chain links TRBV27 with TRBJ2-7; D perhaps matches TRBD1 (5 bases). V was clipped by 2 bases and J by 5 bases, with 16 bases between them. This CDR3 region has 15 residues. Germline values: CDR1 MNHEY, CDR2 SMNVEV (reference sequence). The CDR3 DNA sequence: TGTGCCAGCAGTTTAAGGTCAGGGTGGAAGAACGAGCAGTACTTC. Translated: CASSLRSGWKNEQYF.

The chain couples TRBV5-1 to TRBJ2-3; D remains unclear. The CDR3 sequence is 14 residues long. Per the germline V gene, CDR1 is SGHRS and CDR2 is YFSETQ. Trimming took 4 bases from V and 0 from J, leaving 9 bases between them. DNA for the CDR3: TGCGCCAGCAGCCCCCCCCTTAGCACAGATACGCAGTATTTT. It specifies CASSPPLSTDTQYF.